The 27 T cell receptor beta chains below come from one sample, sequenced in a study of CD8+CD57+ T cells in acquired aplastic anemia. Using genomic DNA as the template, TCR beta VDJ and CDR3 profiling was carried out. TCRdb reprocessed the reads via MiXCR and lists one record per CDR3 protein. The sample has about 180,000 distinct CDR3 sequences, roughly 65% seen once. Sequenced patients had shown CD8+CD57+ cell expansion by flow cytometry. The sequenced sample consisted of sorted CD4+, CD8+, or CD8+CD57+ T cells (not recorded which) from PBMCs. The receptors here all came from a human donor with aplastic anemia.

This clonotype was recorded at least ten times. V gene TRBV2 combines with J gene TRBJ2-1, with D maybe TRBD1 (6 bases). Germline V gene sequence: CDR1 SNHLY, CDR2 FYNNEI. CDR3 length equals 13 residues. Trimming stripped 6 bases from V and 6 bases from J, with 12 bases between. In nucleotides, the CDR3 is TGTGCCAGCAGCCTAGGACAGTTCAATGAGCAGTTCTTC. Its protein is CASSLGQFNEQFF.

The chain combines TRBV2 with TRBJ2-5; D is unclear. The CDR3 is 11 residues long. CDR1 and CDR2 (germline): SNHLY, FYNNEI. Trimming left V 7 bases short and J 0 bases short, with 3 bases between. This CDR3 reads CASMYQETQYF. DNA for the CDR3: TGTGCCAGCATGTACCAAGAGACCCAGTACTTC.

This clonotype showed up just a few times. DNA for the CDR3: TGTGCCAGCAGCTTAGGCCCCTCGGCTGGCGAGCAGTACTTC. It specifies CASSLGPSAGEQYF. The chain combines TRBV7-2 with TRBJ2-7; unclear D gene. The CDR3 extends over 14 amino acids. CDR1 and CDR2 (germline): SGHTA, FQGNSA. V gave up 1 base and J gave up 6 bases, with 13 bases separating them.

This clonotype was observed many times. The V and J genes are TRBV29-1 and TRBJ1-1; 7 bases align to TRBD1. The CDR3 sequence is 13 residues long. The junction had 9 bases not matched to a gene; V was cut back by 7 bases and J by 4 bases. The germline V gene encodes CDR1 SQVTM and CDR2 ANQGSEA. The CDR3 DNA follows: TGCAGCGGCCGACAGGGAGGGGTCACTGAAGCTTTCTTT. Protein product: CSGRQGGVTEAFF.

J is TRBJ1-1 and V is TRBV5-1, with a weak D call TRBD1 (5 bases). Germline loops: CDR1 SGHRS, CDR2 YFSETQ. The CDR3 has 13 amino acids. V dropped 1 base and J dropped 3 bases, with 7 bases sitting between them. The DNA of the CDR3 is TGCGCCAGCAGCTTGCAGGGTGACACTGAAGCTTTCTTT. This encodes CASSLQGDTEAFF.

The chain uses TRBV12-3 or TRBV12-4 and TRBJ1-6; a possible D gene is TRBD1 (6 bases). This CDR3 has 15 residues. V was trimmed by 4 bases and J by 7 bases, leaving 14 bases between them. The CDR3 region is CASSYLQGPNSPLHF. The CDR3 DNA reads TGTGCCAGCAGTTATTTACAGGGACCCAATTCACCCCTCCACTTT.

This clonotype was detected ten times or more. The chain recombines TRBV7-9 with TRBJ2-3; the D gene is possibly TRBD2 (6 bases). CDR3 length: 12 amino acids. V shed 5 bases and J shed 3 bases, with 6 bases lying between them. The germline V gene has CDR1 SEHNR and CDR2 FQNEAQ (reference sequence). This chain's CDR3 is CASSRGTDTQYF. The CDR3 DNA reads TGTGCCAGCAGCCGGGGGACAGATACGCAGTATTTT.

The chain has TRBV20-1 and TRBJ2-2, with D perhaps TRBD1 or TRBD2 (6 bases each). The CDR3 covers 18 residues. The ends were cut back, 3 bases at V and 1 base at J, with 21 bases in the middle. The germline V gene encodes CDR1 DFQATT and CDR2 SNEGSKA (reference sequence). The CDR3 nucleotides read TGCAGTGCTAGCGGGGGCTACGGATCCTTTCGGAACACCGGGGAGCTGTTTTTT. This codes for CSASGGYGSFRNTGELFF.

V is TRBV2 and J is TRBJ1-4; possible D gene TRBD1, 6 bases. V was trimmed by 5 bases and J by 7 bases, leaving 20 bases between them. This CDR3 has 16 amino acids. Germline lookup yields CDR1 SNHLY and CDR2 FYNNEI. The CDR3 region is CASSTGTGQGGEKLFF. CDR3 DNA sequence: TGTGCCAGCAGTACCGGAACGGGCCAAGGGGGTGAAAAACTGTTTTTT. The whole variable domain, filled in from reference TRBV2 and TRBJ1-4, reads EPEVTQTPSHQVTQMGQEVILRCVPISNHLYFYWYRQILGQKVEFLVSFYNNEISEKSEIFDDQFSVERPDGSNFTLKIRSTKLEDSAMYFCASSTGTGQGGEKLFFGSGTQLSVL.

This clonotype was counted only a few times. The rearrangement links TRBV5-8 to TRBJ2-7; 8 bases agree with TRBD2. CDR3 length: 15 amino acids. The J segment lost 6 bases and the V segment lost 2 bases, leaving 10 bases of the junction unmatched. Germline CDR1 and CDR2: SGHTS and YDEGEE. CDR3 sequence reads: CASSFTSGGGREQYF. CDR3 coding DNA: TGTGCCAGCAGCTTCACGAGCGGGGGCGGCCGCGAGCAGTACTTC.

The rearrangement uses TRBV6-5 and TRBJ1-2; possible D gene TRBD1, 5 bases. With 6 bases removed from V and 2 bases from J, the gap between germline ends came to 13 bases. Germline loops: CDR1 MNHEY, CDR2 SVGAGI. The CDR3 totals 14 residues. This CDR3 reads CASSVREANYGYTF. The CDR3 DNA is TGTGCCAGCAGCGTCAGGGAAGCAAACTATGGCTACACCTTC.

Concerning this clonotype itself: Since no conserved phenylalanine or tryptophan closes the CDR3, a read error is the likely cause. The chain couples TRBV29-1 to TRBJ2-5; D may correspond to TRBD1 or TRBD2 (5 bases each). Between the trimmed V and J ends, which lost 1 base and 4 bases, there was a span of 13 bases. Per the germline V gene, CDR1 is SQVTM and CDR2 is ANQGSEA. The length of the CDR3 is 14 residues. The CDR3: CSVEVGRESETQYL. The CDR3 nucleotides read TGCAGCGTTGAAGTAGGCAGGGAGTCAGAGACCCAGTACTTA.

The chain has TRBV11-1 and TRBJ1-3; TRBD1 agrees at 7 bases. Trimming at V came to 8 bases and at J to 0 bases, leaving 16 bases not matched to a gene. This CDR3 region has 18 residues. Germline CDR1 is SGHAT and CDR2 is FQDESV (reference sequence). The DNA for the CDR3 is TGTGCCAGCGGCTCGGGTACCCGGGACAGATACTCTGGAAACACCATATATTTT. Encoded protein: CASGSGTRDRYSGNTIYF.

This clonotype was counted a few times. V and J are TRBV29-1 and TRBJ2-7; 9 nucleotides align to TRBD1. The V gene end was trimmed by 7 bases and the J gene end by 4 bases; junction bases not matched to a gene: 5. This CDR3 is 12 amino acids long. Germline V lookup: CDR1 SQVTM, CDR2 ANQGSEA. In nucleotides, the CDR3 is TGCAGCGGCCGGGACAGGGATTACGAGCAGTACTTC. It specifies CSGRDRDYEQYF.

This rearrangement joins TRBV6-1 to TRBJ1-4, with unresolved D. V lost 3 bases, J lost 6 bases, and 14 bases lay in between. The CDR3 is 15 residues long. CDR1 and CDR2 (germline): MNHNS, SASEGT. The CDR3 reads CASSDYQSGDEKLFF. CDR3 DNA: TGTGCCAGCAGTGATTATCAGTCTGGGGATGAAAAACTGTTTTTT.

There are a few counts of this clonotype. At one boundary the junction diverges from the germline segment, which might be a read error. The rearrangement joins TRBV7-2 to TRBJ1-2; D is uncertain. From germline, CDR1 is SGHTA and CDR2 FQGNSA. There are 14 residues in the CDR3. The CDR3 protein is CASSLAGTNLAFAF. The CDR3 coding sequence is TGTGCCAGCAGCTTAGCGGGCACCAATCTGGCATTCGCCTTC.

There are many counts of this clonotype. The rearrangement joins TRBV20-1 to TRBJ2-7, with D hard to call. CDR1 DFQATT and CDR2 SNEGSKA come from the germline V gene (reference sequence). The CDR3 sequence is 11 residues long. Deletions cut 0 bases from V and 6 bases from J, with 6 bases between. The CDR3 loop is CSARDQSEQYF. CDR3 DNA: TGCAGTGCTAGAGATCAGAGCGAGCAGTACTTC.

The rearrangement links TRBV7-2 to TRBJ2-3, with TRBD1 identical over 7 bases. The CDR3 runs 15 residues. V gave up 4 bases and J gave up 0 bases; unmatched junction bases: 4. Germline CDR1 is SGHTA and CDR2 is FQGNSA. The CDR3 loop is CASSYRDSSTDTQYF. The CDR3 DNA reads TGTGCCAGCAGCTACCGGGACAGTAGCACAGATACGCAGTATTTT.

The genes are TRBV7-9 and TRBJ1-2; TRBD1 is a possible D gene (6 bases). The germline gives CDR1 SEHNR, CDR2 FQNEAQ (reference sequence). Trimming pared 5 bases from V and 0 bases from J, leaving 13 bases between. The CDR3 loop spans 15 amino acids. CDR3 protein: CASSQGTQSNYGYTF. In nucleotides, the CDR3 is TGTGCCAGCAGCCAAGGGACACAATCTAACTATGGCTACACCTTC.

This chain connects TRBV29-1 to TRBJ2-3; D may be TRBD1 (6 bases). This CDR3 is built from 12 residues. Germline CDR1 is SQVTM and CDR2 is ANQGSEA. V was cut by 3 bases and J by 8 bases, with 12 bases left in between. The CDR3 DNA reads TGCAGCGTTGAGTTGTTACAGGGTACGCAGTATTTT. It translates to CSVELLQGTQYF.

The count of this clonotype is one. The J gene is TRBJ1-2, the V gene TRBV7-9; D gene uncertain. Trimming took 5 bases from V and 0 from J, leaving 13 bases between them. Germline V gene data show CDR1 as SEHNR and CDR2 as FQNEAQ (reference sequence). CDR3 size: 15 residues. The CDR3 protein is CASSNDWLTNYGYTF. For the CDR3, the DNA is TGTGCCAGCAGCAATGACTGGCTTACTAACTATGGCTACACCTTC.

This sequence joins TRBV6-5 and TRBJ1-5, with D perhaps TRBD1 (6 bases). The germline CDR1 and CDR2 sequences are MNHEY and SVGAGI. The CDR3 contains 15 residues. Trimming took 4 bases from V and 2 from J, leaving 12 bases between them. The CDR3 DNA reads TGTGCCAGCAGTTCTCGACAGGCGGGCAATCAGCCCCAGCATTTT. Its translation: CASSSRQAGNQPQHF.

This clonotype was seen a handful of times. The CDR3: CASKLGGGRDTEAFF. For the CDR3, the DNA is TGTGCCAGTAAGCTCGGCGGGGGGAGGGACACTGAAGCTTTCTTT. This chain links TRBV19 with TRBJ1-1; a weak D match, TRBD1 (5 bases). CDR1 is LNHDA, CDR2 SQIVND, per germline (reference sequence). CDR3 length: 15 amino acids. V was pared by 7 bases and J by 3 bases, with 18 bases between.

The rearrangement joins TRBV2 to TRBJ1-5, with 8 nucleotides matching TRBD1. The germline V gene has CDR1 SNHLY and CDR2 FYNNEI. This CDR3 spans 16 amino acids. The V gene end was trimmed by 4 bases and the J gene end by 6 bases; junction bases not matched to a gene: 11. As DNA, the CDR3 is TGTGCCAGCAGTGGTGGTCTGGACAGGGAGAGTCAGCCCCAGCATTTT. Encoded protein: CASSGGLDRESQPQHF.

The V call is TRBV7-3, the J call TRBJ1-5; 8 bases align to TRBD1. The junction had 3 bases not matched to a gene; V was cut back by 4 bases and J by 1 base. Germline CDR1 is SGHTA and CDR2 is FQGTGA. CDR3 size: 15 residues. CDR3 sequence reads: CASSSGQASNQPQHF. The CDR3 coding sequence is TGTGCCAGCAGCTCGGGACAGGCAAGCAATCAGCCCCAGCATTTT. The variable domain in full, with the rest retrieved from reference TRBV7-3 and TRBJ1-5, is GAGVSQTPSNKVTEKGKYVELRCDPISGHTALYWYRQSLGQGPEFLIYFQGTGAADDSGLPNDRFFAVRPEGSVSTLKIQRTERGDSAVYLCASSSGQASNQPQHFGDGTRLSIL.

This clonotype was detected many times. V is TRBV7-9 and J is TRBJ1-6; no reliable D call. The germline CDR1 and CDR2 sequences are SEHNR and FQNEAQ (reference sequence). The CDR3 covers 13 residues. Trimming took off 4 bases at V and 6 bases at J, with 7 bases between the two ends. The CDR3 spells CASSSDLNSPLHF. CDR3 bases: TGTGCCAGCAGCTCCGACCTTAATTCACCCCTCCACTTT.

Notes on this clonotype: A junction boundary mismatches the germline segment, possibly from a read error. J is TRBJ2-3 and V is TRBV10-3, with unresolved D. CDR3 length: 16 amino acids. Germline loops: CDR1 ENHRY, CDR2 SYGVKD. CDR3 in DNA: TGTGCCACCAGTGATTATGCCCCCCTAGGCACAGATACGCAGTATTTT. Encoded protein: CATSDYAPLGTDTQYF.